This T cell receptor beta chain was profiled in a study of blood T cell repertoires in COVID-19. Study in general: The United States, Italy and Spain supplied acute and convalescent COVID-19 samples. The cDNA or gDNA used as material had been derived from T cells, B-cell-depleted T cells, or PBMCs.

Assay used: immunoSEQ multiplex PCR; TCRdb lists only in-frame clones, some missing. The sample includes around 150,000 clones, 88% of them seen just once. The CDR3 covers 15 residues. The V and J ends lost 0 bases and 1 base, in that order; junction bases with no gene match: 0. The germline gives CDR1 SGHDT, CDR2 YYEEEE. The rearrangement uses TRBV5-6 and TRBJ2-2, with TRBD2 matching over 7 bases. The TCR sequence derives from a human donor with COVID-19, enrolled during active disease. The donor label of this sample is uncertain. The sample comprised peripheral blood. This chain's CDR3 is CASSLGGGNTGELFF. The CDR3 nucleotides read TGTGCCAGCAGCTTGGGCGGGGGGAACACCGGGGAGCTGTTTTTT.